The TCR beta chain described here comes from a study of cytomegalovirus exposure and HLA in healthy donors. Looking at the study overall: As released early, the data held 85 million to 95 million unique TCRs from HLA-typed donors. The study's findings and limits: One variant, a missense change in DCLRE1C, was linked in a later analysis to TCR beta V- and J-gene trimming.

The V gene lost 4 bases and the J gene lost 5 bases, with 18 bases spanning the gap. Germline V gene sequence: CDR1 SGHRS, CDR2 YFSETQ. The CDR3 totals 15 residues. On this clone: Its specificity is unknown.

It was with 60 Vbeta and 13 Jbeta primers that the PCR ran. Authors' data handling: In a later analysis, of some 80 million unique beta chains, around 11 million appeared in at least two donors. Assay used: immunoSEQ multiplex PCR; TCRdb lists only in-frame clones, some missing. The V and J calls and the clone size are those of that table, but D and trimming were determined from the DNA. The table lists around 100,000 clones, roughly 76% of them singletons, with around a fifth in the top ten. The chain is built from TRBV5-1 and TRBJ2-5; a possible D gene is TRBD2 (6 bases). The receptor's source is a woman between 55 and 75 years old in good health and CMV-seropositive. The sample taken for sequencing was PBMCs. CDR3 sequence reads: CASSPGDLPGETQYF. In DNA, the CDR3 is TGCGCCAGCAGCCCGGGGGACCTCCCGGGGGAGACCCAGTACTTC. Drawing the rest from reference TRBV5-1 and TRBJ2-5, the complete variable domain is KAGVTQTPRYLIKTRGQQVTLSCSPISGHRSVSWYQQTPGQGLQFLFEYFSETQRNKGNFPGRFSGRQFSNSRSEMNVSTLELGDSALYLCASSPGDLPGETQYFGPGTRLLVL.